This note documents a single T cell receptor beta chain sequence. This record comes from a study of response to subunit inactivated influenza vaccine. Via MiXCR, TCRdb re-called the RT-PCR reads, giving one row per CDR3 protein. Of more than 500,000 distinct CDR3 sequences listed, about 10% were seen once; the top ten hold approximately 9.9%. Trimming removed 2 bases at V and 5 bases at J, with 12 bases between. CDR1 is MNHEY and CDR2 is SVGAGI in the germline V gene. This CDR3 spans 14 amino acids. These data also formed part of another study, on T cells expressing NK-cell markers. That investigation notes: TCR beta cDNA was made by 5'RACE template switching with UMIs.

This clonotype was obtained from a man between 50 and 59 years old who received an inactivated influenza vaccine. This chain uses TRBV6-5 with TRBJ1-2, with D possibly TRBD1 on 5 matching bases. The sequencing used PBMCs from blood, collected on the day of vaccination. The CDR3 reads CASSYDPGRYGYTF. CDR3 DNA sequence: TGTGCCAGCAGTTACGATCCAGGGCGGTATGGCTACACCTTC.